This TCR beta chain emerged from a study of shared clonotypes between healthy human individuals. Repertoires were generated with immunoSEQ multiplex PCR, while TCRdb's copy carries only in-frame clones and drops some. Found here are approximately 2.3 million clones, approximately 95% of them singletons; the top ten hold about 0.39%. Trimming took 1 base from V and 8 from J, leaving 5 bases between them. Germline CDR1 and CDR2: MGHDK and SYGVNS. This CDR3 has 12 residues. Sequencing was performed on naive CD4+ T cells from PBMCs. Subset described: CD45RA+ positively selected. The source of this sequence is a man aged 18 to 29 in good health. Some clones in this sample may be carry-over from other donors' samples. The V call is TRBV25-1, the J call TRBJ2-2; D remains unclear. Here the CDR3 DNA reads TGTGCCAGCAGTGAATGGGTGGGGGAGCTGTTTTTT. Amino acid sequence: CASSEWVGELFF. Using reference TRBV25-1 and TRBJ2-2 for the parts outside the CDR3, the full variable domain is EADIYQTPRYLVIGTGKKITLECSQTMGHDKMYWYQQDPGMELHLIHYSYGVNSTEKGDLSSESTVSRIRTEHFPLTLESARPSHTSQYLCASSEWVGELFFGEGSRLTVL.